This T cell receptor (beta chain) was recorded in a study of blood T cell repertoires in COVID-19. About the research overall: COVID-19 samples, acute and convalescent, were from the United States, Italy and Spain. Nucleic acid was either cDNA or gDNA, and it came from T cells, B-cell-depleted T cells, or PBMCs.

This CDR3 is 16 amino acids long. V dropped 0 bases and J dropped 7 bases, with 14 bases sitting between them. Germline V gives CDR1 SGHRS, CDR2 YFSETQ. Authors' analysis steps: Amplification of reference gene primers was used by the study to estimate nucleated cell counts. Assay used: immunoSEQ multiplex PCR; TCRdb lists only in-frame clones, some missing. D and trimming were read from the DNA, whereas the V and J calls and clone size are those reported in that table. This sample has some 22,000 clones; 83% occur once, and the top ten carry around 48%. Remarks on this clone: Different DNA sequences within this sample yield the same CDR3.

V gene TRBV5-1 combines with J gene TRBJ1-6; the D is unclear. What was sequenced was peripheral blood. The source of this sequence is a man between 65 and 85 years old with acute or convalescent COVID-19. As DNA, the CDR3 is TGCGCCAGCAGCTTGGCCGGTAGTCGGTGGAATTCACCCCTCCACTTT. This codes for CASSLAGSRWNSPLHF.